These 11 T cell receptor beta chains were all obtained from the same sample, sequenced in a study of beta chain features in type 1 diabetes. General study results and limits: TCRB CDR3s were moderately but significantly shorter in Type 1 diabetes patients in all four CD4+ subsets.

TCRB transcripts that were expressed got sequenced, as all of the isolated RNA had been reverse transcribed. Profiling relied on immunoSEQ multiplex PCR, and the TCRdb table lists in-frame clones only, not all of them. The sample has some 360,000 clones; over 8.5% are singletons. What these receptors recognize is not known. The specimen sequenced was central memory CD4+ T cells from blood. Receptor source: a man aged 25 to 40 with type 1 diabetes.

The chain is built from TRBV5-1 and TRBJ2-3; TRBD2 matches 14 bases. V shed 4 bases, J shed 5 bases, and the junction held 6 bases outside the gene matches. Germline assignment: CDR1 SGHRS and CDR2 YFSETQ. The CDR3 is 16 residues long. The CDR3 loop reads CASSLGTSGGLDTQYF. CDR3 DNA sequence: TGCGCCAGCAGCCTCGGGACTAGCGGGGGATTAGATACGCAGTATTTT.

The table lists this clone with a few counts. The chain recombines TRBV5-1 with TRBJ2-3; D unclear. Trimming stripped 0 bases from V and 4 bases from J, with 6 bases between. Germline V CDR1 and CDR2: SGHRS, YFSETQ. The CDR3 contains 13 residues. This CDR3 reads CASSLAPADTQYF. DNA for the CDR3: TGCGCCAGCAGCTTGGCCCCCGCAGATACGCAGTATTTT.

This clone has only a few counts. The genes are TRBV6-5 and TRBJ2-7; TRBD1 matches 8 bases. CDR3 size: 14 residues. The J segment lost 1 base and the V segment lost 7 bases, leaving 6 bases of the junction unmatched. The germline gives CDR1 MNHEY, CDR2 SVGAGI. In nucleotides, the CDR3 is TGTGCCAGCACAGGGACAGGTGGTTCCTACGAGCAGTACTTC. It specifies CASTGTGGSYEQYF.

This clone was counted a few times. The V call is TRBV5-1, the J call TRBJ2-5, with D possibly TRBD1 on 6 matching bases. Germline V CDR1 and CDR2: SGHRS, YFSETQ. The V and J ends lost 3 bases and 5 bases respectively, with 14 bases between them. The CDR3 covers 14 residues. The CDR3 DNA reads as TGCGCCAGCAGCTCAACAGGGCCCGGGGAGACCCAGTACTTC. Amino acid sequence: CASSSTGPGETQYF.

This clone was detected a few times. The J gene is TRBJ1-2, the V gene TRBV7-2, with unresolved D. Germline loops: CDR1 SGHTA, CDR2 FQGNSA. V gave up 5 bases and J gave up 2 bases, with 9 bases separating them. The length of the CDR3 is 13 residues. CDR3 loop: CASSGERNYGYTF. The DNA of the CDR3 is TGTGCCAGCAGCGGCGAACGAAACTATGGCTACACCTTC.

As DNA, the CDR3 is TGTGCCAGCAGCCCCCACAACGGTCAGCCCCAGCATTTT. Translating it yields CASSPHNGQPQHF. V and J are TRBV7-9 and TRBJ1-5; unclear D gene. The CDR3 is 13 amino acids. Germline CDR1 SEHNR, CDR2 FQNEAQ (reference sequence). The ends were cut back, 5 bases at V and 6 bases at J, with 11 bases in the middle.

The chain recombines TRBV7-9 with TRBJ2-2; the match to TRBD1 covers 11 bases. In germline, CDR1 is SEHNR, CDR2 FQNEAQ (reference sequence). The CDR3 is made up of 15 amino acids. With 3 bases clipped from V and 5 bases from J, the junction kept 2 bases outside the gene matches. The CDR3 DNA follows: TGTGCCAGCAGCTTCGGGGACAGGGGGACCGGGGAGCTGTTTTTT. It yields the protein CASSFGDRGTGELFF.

This clone showed up just a few times. The CDR3 here is CASSLSLYGRAFF. The CDR3 DNA reads as TGTGCCAGCAGCTTAAGCCTTTACGGTAGGGCTTTCTTT. The chain uses TRBV7-6 and TRBJ1-1; no clear D gene. The CDR3 sequence is 13 residues long. The V end was cut by 2 bases, the J end by 11 bases, with 15 bases between. In germline, CDR1 is SGHVS, CDR2 FNYEAQ.

The chain employs TRBV6-5 and TRBJ2-7; D is undetermined. Looked up from germline, CDR1 is MNHEY and CDR2 is SVGAGI. The CDR3 covers 13 residues. Trimming removed 7 bases from V and 0 bases from J, with 10 bases in between. The CDR3, as DNA: TGTGCCAGCAAGGGATATGGCTCCTACGAGCAGTACTTC. Translating it yields CASKGYGSYEQYF.

The V and J genes are TRBV7-8 and TRBJ2-1; 9 bases line up with TRBD2. CDR3 length: 18 residues. The germline gives CDR1 SGHVS, CDR2 FQNEAQ. J gave up 6 bases and V 5 bases, and 17 bases lay outside the gene matches. CDR3 nucleotides: TGTGCCAGCAGCCCCCCCGCCCGGCTAGCGGGAATCGGCAATGAGCAGTTCTTC. Its translation: CASSPPARLAGIGNEQFF.

The sample holds a few counts of this clone. The rearrangement uses TRBV4-1 and TRBJ2-7; 10 bases fit TRBD1. The junction had 5 bases not matched to a gene; V was cut back by 0 bases and J by 3 bases. This CDR3 region has 16 residues. The germline gives CDR1 MGHRA, CDR2 YSYEKL. The CDR3 spells CASSQERTGGLYEQYF. The DNA for the CDR3 is TGCGCCAGCAGCCAAGAGCGGACAGGGGGTCTCTACGAGCAGTACTTC.